The 17 T cell receptor beta chains reported below all come from one sample, sequenced in a study of a mutant IDH1 vaccine in newly diagnosed glioma. Clones were read by immunoSEQ multiplex PCR, and TCRdb kept only the in-frame ones, dropping some. The table records roughly 32,000 clones, more than 70% of them present only once. Time point meaning: week 47, end of study. Mutant IDH1 20-mer peptide, at 300 ug, made up each vaccine dose, with topical imiquimod. These receptors have no identified antigens. Sequences were derived from PBMCs, sampled from a glioma patient whose treatment included an IDH1 peptide vaccine. The origin of the receptors is a man aged 35 to 55 with glioma.

The chain has TRBV19 and TRBJ2-7, with D perhaps TRBD2 (5 bases). The germline V and J ends were trimmed by 1 base and 3 bases, with 13 bases remaining between them. The CDR3 length is 15 residues. CDR1 is LNHDA, CDR2 SQIVND, per germline (reference sequence). CDR3 coding DNA: TGTGCCAGTAGTATAGTGGCCAGCGGTGACTACGAGCAGTACTTC. Translated, it gives CASSIVASGDYEQYF.

Only a few counts were recorded for this clone. The CDR3, as DNA: TGTGCCAGCAGCTCGGGGGTGGGCCCTCAGAATAATGAGCAGTTCTTC. Translating gives CASSSGVGPQNNEQFF. The chain links TRBV11-3 to TRBJ2-1; weak D call: TRBD2 (6 bases). Trimming took 4 bases from V and 7 from J, leaving 20 bases between them. The CDR3 covers 16 residues. Germline lookup yields CDR1 SGHNT and CDR2 YENEEA.

The chain recombines TRBV30 with TRBJ1-3; D remains unclear. CDR1 is GTSNPN and CDR2 is SVGIG in the germline V gene (reference sequence). The CDR3 is made up of 17 amino acids. Between the trimmed V and J ends, which lost 4 bases and 0 bases, there was a span of 19 bases. CDR3 nucleotide sequence: TGTGCCTGGACCTCCTTGATCGGATCCCTCTCTGGAAACACCATATATTTT. Translation: CAWTSLIGSLSGNTIYF. The full variable domain, rest sourced from reference TRBV30 and TRBJ1-3, is SQTIHQWPATLVQPVGSPLSLECTVEGTSNPNLYWYRQAAGRGLQLLFYSVGIGQISSEVPQNLSASRPQDRQFILSSKKLLLSDSGFYLCAWTSLIGSLSGNTIYFGEGSWLTVV.

The DNA for the CDR3 is TGTGCCAGCAGCCTGGATCCGGGACCGCACAATGAGCAGTTCTTC. It translates to CASSLDPGPHNEQFF. This rearrangement joins TRBV5-4 to TRBJ2-1, with D perhaps TRBD1 or TRBD2 (5 bases each). The germline CDR1 and CDR2 sequences are SGHNT and YYREEE (reference sequence). Trimming removed 4 bases at V and 5 bases at J, with 16 bases between. The CDR3 length is 15 residues. Drawing the rest from reference TRBV5-4 and TRBJ2-1, the complete variable domain is ETGVTQSPTHLIKTRGQQVTLRCSSQSGHNTVSWYQQALGQGPQFIFQYYREEENGRGNFPPRFSGLQFPNYSSELNVNALELDDSALYLCASSLDPGPHNEQFFGPGTRLTVL.

The genes are TRBV28 and TRBJ2-3, with TRBD2 matching 8 bases. Per germline, CDR1 MDHEN and CDR2 SYDVKM. The CDR3 sequence is 13 residues long. The CDR3 nucleotides read TGTGCGATCGTAGCGGGATTCACAGATACGCAGTATTTT. Residues: CAIVAGFTDTQYF. The whole variable domain, filled in from reference TRBV28 and TRBJ2-3, reads DVKVTQSSRYLVKRTGEKVFLECVQDMDHENMFWYRQDPGLGLRLIYFSYDVKMKEKGDIPEGYSVSREKKERFSLILESASTNQTSMYLCAIVAGFTDTQYFGPGTRLTVL.

The chain employs TRBV7-9 and TRBJ2-3; TRBD1 agrees at 10 bases. V lost 0 bases and J lost 4; bases outside the gene matches: 4. The CDR3 covers 16 residues. Germline values: CDR1 SEHNR, CDR2 FQNEAQ (reference sequence). In nucleotides, the CDR3 is TGTGCCAGCAGCTTAGCGTCGGGACAGGGGCCAGATACGCAGTATTTT. Amino acids: CASSLASGQGPDTQYF.

V usage is TRBV9 and J usage is TRBJ2-1, with TRBD2 identical over 7 bases. Trimming took 3 bases from V and 9 from J; bases not matched to a gene: 12. From germline, CDR1 is SGDLS and CDR2 YYNGEE. CDR3 length: 15 residues. CDR3 bases: TGTGCCAGCAGCGGTCGGGGGGAGGGCCCAGTTGAGCAGTTCTTC. Amino acids: CASSGRGEGPVEQFF.

V usage is TRBV5-4 and J usage is TRBJ1-2, with unresolved D. The V end was cut by 5 bases, the J end by 0 bases, with 8 bases between. The CDR3 has 13 residues. The germline V gene encodes CDR1 SGHNT and CDR2 YYREEE (reference sequence). The CDR3, as DNA: TGTGCCAGCAGAACAGAATCTAACTATGGCTACACCTTC. Translating gives CASRTESNYGYTF.

The gene calls are TRBV29-1 and TRBJ1-1; D is ambiguous. There are 13 residues in the CDR3. Germline CDR1 is SQVTM and CDR2 is ANQGSEA. V lost 6 bases to trimming and J lost 4 bases, with 15 bases between them. CDR3 nucleotide sequence: TGCAGCGTCGAGCCTCTTCGAGCCACTGAAGCTTTCTTT. This encodes CSVEPLRATEAFF.

The V and J genes are TRBV20-1 and TRBJ2-1; D is uncertain. There are 11 residues in the CDR3. Germline lookup yields CDR1 DFQATT and CDR2 SNEGSKA (reference sequence). Trimming shortened V by 5 bases and J by 8 bases, and 10 bases separated the two germline ends. The DNA of the CDR3 is TGCAGTGCTTCCCCTAGATATGAGCAGTTCTTC. Encoded protein: CSASPRYEQFF.

The chain has TRBV9 and TRBJ2-2, with TRBD1 matching over 8 bases. The CDR3 totals 17 residues. J gave up 5 bases and V 4 bases, and 13 bases lay outside the gene matches. Germline V gene data show CDR1 as SGDLS and CDR2 as YYNGEE. This CDR3 is CASSSREGQGGTGELFF. In nucleotides, the CDR3 is TGTGCCAGCAGCAGTAGGGAAGGACAGGGAGGAACCGGGGAGCTGTTTTTT.

The V gene is TRBV4-1, the J gene TRBJ2-5, with D maybe TRBD1 (6 bases). The end of the DNA aligns better with TRBJ2-7, so the J call may be wrong. In germline, CDR1 is MGHRA, CDR2 YSYEKL. The CDR3 runs 16 residues. CDR3 loop: CASSHPLKDSSYEQYF. The DNA of the CDR3 is TGCGCCAGCAGCCACCCGTTAAAGGACAGCTCCTACGAGCAGTACTTC.

CDR3 sequence (DNA): TGTGCCAGCAGCAAAGGGCTTGGGACAGGGGTTCAGCCCCAGCATTTT. This translates into CASSKGLGTGVQPQHF. The V gene is TRBV21-1, the J gene TRBJ1-5; TRBD1 is taken as the D call from the table, unchecked against the DNA. TRBV21-1 is reported as a pseudogene. This CDR3 spans 16 amino acids.

The chain carries TRBV18 and TRBJ2-1; TRBD2 matches at 7 bases. The CDR3 totals 15 residues. Trimming cost V 5 bases and J 5 bases; bases outside gene matches: 9. CDR1 is KGHSH and CDR2 is LQKENI in the germline V gene. The CDR3 DNA is TGTGCCAGCTCAGCGGTGTTGGCGGGGGACAATGAGCAGTTCTTC. Amino acids: CASSAVLAGDNEQFF.

V gene TRBV29-1 combines with J gene TRBJ2-3, with 9 bases identical to TRBD1. The CDR3 extends over 14 amino acids. The V and J ends lost 2 bases and 2 bases, in that order; junction bases with no gene match: 2. The V gene's germline CDR1 is SQVTM and CDR2 ANQGSEA. CDR3 nucleotides: TGCAGCGTTGAAACAGGGGGCGACACAGATACGCAGTATTTT. Protein sequence: CSVETGGDTDTQYF.

This chain connects TRBV27 to TRBJ2-2; no definite D call. This CDR3 is 12 amino acids long. The ends were cut back, 4 bases at V and 6 bases at J, with 6 bases in the middle. From germline, CDR1 is MNHEY and CDR2 SMNVEV (reference sequence). The chain's CDR3 is CASSSWAGELFF. The CDR3 nucleotides read TGTGCCAGCAGTTCGTGGGCCGGGGAGCTGTTTTTT.

The rearrangement uses TRBV11-2 and TRBJ2-2; 9 bases align to TRBD1. The CDR3 totals 16 residues. Trimming took 5 bases from V and 4 from J; bases not matched to a gene: 8. Germline V gene sequence: CDR1 SGHAT, CDR2 FQNNGV. Written as DNA, the CDR3 is TGTGCCAGCAGCCGGCCGGACAGGGGAGTCACCGGGGAGCTGTTTTTT. It specifies CASSRPDRGVTGELFF.